A single sample is the source of the 15 T cell receptor beta chains below, sequenced in a study of CD8+CD57+ T cells in acquired aplastic anemia. Template material for TCR beta VDJ and CDR3 profiling consisted of genomic DNA. TCRdb re-called the reads with MiXCR, one entry per CDR3 protein. The sample comprises some 170,000 distinct CDR3 sequences, around 45% of which are singletons, and approximately 1.1% rests with the top ten. What was sequenced was sorted CD4+, CD8+, or CD8+CD57+ T cells (not recorded which) from PBMCs. These receptors all stem from a human donor in good health.

With respect to this clonotype: A read error may be the cause here, since a much bigger clone is one base away. This chain uses TRBV9 with TRBJ2-2, with D possibly matching TRBD1 (6 bases). This CDR3 comprises 15 residues. The germline gives CDR1 SGDLS, CDR2 YYNGEE. This CDR3 is CASSVENRVAGEPFF. The CDR3 bases are TGTGCCAGCAGCGTAGAGAACAGGGTCGCCGGGGAGCCGTTTTTT.

This sequence joins TRBV10-3 and TRBJ2-7, with 11 bases identical to TRBD2. The CDR3 spans 15 residues. Germline lookup yields CDR1 ENHRY and CDR2 SYGVKD. V lost 4 bases to trimming and J lost 3 bases; unmatched junction nucleotides: 5. CDR3 nucleotide sequence: TGTGCCATCAGTGCCCCGGGACTAGCGGTCTACGAGCAGTACTTC. Its translation: CAISAPGLAVYEQYF.

Remarks on this clonotype: At one end, the junction sequence differs from germline, possibly due to a read error. CDR3 sequence (DNA): TGTGCCATCAGTGTGCAAGGGTCCTGCGAGCAGTACTTC. It specifies CAISVQGSCEQYF. The chain links TRBV10-3 to TRBJ2-7; no clear D gene. CDR1 ENHRY and CDR2 SYGVKD come from the germline V gene. This CDR3 has 13 residues.

In the case of this clonotype: The junction does not match germline at one end; this may be a read error. The V call is TRBV5-5, the J call TRBJ2-7; a weak D match, TRBD1 (5 bases). Germline values: CDR1 SGHKS, CDR2 YYEKEE (reference sequence). The CDR3 loop spans 14 amino acids. This CDR3 reads CASSQVSGSYEQYF. In DNA form, the CDR3 reads TGCGCCAGCAGCCAAGTTTCAGGGTCCTACGAGCAGTACTTC. Full variable domain (missing parts from reference TRBV5-5 and TRBJ2-7): DAGVTQSPTHLIKTRGQQVTLRCSPISGHKSVSWYQQVLGQGPQFIFQYYEKEERGRGNFPDRFSARQFPNYSSELNVNALLLGDSALYLCASSQVSGSYEQYFGPGTRLTVT.

On this clonotype: This may be a read error, as it is one base from a much larger clone. The chain joins TRBV19 to TRBJ2-1, with TRBD2 identical over 13 bases. CDR1 is LNHDA and CDR2 is SQIVND in the germline V gene (reference sequence). There are 17 residues in the CDR3. The CDR3 coding sequence is TGTGCCAGCACTCTGGGACCGGGACTAGCGGGAAACAATGAGCAGTCCTTC. Translation gives CASTLGPGLAGNNEQSF.

The rearrangement uses TRBV10-3 and TRBJ2-5, with TRBD1 matching 7 bases. Losses at the gene ends were 6 bases for V and 3 bases for J; bases not matched to a gene: 7. CDR1 ENHRY and CDR2 SYGVKD come from the germline V gene. The CDR3 contains 14 residues. The CDR3 loop reads CAIRSTGTEETQYF. The CDR3 bases are TGTGCCATCAGATCAACCGGGACAGAAGAGACCCAGTACTTC.

V and J are TRBV3-1 and TRBJ2-5; D is unresolved. This CDR3 is 15 amino acids long. Germline CDR1 is LGHDT and CDR2 is YNNKEL (reference sequence). Trimming stripped 4 bases from V and 1 base from J, with 13 bases between. As DNA, the CDR3 is TGTGCCAGCAGCCTGGTGGCGTCCACCCAAGAGACCCAGTACTTC. Its protein product is CASSLVASTQETQYF.

V is TRBV29-1 and J is TRBJ2-2; 9 bases map to TRBD2. The CDR3 has 13 amino acids. J lost 6 bases, V lost 7 bases, and 6 bases had no gene match. The V gene's germline CDR1 is SQVTM and CDR2 ANQGSEA. The CDR3 loop reads CSGLRGRAGELFF. CDR3 DNA: TGCAGCGGACTACGCGGGAGGGCCGGGGAGCTGTTTTTT.

The rearrangement joins TRBV12-3 or TRBV12-4 to TRBJ1-5; 9 positions match TRBD1. Trimming at V came to 5 bases and at J to 9 bases, leaving 26 bases not matched to a gene. CDR3 length: 20 amino acids. The CDR3 is CASSPTTYLYRDRVVRPQHF. DNA of the CDR3: TGTGCCAGCAGTCCCACAACCTACCTTTACCGGGACAGGGTGGTGAGGCCCCAGCATTTT.

J is TRBJ1-2 and V is TRBV24-1; D gene ambiguous. CDR3 length: 16 residues. V shed 1 base and J shed 7 bases, with 18 bases lying between them. The germline V gene encodes CDR1 KGHDR and CDR2 SFDVKD. The DNA of the CDR3 is TGTGCCACCAGTGATTTTTGGGGTTGGGTGGGAGGTGGCTACACCTTC. As protein: CATSDFWGWVGGGYTF.

The V and J genes are TRBV19 and TRBJ2-7, with 11 positions matching TRBD1. CDR3 size: 15 residues. V was pared by 5 bases and J by 5 bases, with 8 bases of the junction left unmatched. CDR1 and CDR2 (germline): LNHDA, SQIVND (reference sequence). The CDR3 loop is CASSARDRGTDEQYF. In nucleotides, the CDR3 is TGTGCCAGTAGTGCCCGGGACAGGGGGACCGACGAGCAGTACTTC.

This clonotype was detected a few times. The chain recombines TRBV24-1 with TRBJ2-5, with D possibly matching TRBD1 (5 bases). The CDR3 sequence is 13 residues long. CDR1 and CDR2 (germline): KGHDR, SFDVKD. V shed 5 bases and J shed 5 bases, with 11 bases lying between them. Here the CDR3 DNA reads TGTGCCACCAGTGTAGGGGTAAGGGAGACCCAGTACTTC. Translating it yields CATSVGVRETQYF.

This clonotype was observed once. Germline and junction disagree at one end, which may indicate a read error. This chain links TRBV10-3 with TRBJ1-4; D uncertain. Per germline, CDR1 ENHRY and CDR2 SYGVKD. There are 12 residues in the CDR3. CDR3 amino acids: CAISEDNEKLFF. The CDR3 DNA is TGTGCCATTAGTGAGGACAATGAAAAACTGTTTTTT.

In its sample, this clonotype was seen a few times. The V call is TRBV30, the J call TRBJ1-2; 8 nucleotides match TRBD1. Germline CDR1 GTSNPN, CDR2 SVGIG (reference sequence). V trimming: 3 bases; J trimming: 1 base; junction bases outside the gene matches: 4. The CDR3 length is 14 residues. This CDR3 is CAWRDRGYNYGYTF. The CDR3 DNA sequence: TGTGCCTGGAGAGACAGGGGCTATAACTATGGCTACACCTTC. The entire variable domain, with the rest obtained from reference TRBV30 and TRBJ1-2, is as follows: SQTIHQWPATLVQPVGSPLSLECTVEGTSNPNLYWYRQAAGRGLQLLFYSVGIGQISSEVPQNLSASRPQDRQFILSSKKLLLSDSGFYLCAWRDRGYNYGYTFGSGTRLTVV.

In this sample, this clonotype turned up many times. The chain has TRBV10-3 and TRBJ2-5; D gene ambiguous. Germline assignment: CDR1 ENHRY and CDR2 SYGVKD. Trimming left V 3 bases short and J 5 bases short, with 16 bases between. This CDR3 is built from 15 residues. This CDR3 reads CAISEGGGSFETQYF. CDR3 nucleotide sequence: TGTGCCATCAGTGAAGGCGGTGGGTCATTTGAGACCCAGTACTTC.